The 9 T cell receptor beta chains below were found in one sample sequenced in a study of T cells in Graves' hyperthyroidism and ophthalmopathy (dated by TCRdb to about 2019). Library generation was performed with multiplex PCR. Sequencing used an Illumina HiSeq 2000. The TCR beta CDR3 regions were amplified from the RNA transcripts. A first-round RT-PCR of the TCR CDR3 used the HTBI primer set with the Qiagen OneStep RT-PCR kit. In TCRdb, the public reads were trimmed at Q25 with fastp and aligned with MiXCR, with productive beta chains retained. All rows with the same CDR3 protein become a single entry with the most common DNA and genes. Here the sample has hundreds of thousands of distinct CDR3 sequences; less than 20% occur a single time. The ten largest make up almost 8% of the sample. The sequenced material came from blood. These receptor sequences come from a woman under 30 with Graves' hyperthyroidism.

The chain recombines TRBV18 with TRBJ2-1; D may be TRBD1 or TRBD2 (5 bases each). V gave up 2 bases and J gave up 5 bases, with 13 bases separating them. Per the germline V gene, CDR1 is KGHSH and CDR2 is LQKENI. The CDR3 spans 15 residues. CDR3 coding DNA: TGTGCCAGCTCACCAAGAAGGGTGGGGGACAATGAGCAGTTCTTC. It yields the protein CASSPRRVGDNEQFF.

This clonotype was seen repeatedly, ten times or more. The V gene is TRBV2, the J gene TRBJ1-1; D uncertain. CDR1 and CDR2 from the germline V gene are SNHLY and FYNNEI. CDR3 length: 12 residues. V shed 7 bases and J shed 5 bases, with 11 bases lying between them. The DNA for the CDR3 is TGTGCCAGCACCTGGGGAAATACTGAAGCTTTCTTT. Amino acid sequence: CASTWGNTEAFF.

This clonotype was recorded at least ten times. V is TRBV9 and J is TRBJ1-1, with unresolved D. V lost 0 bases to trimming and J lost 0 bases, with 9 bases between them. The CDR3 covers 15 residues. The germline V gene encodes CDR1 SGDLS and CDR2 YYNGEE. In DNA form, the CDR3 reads TGTGCCAGCAGCGTAGTGGCGGTTATGAACACTGAAGCTTTCTTT. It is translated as CASSVVAVMNTEAFF.

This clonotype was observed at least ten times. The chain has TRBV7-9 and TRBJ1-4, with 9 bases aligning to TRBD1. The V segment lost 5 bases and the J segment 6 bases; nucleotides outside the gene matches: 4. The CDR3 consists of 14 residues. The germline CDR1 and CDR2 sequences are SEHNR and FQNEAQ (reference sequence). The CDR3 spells CASSPGQGHEKLFF. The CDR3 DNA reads TGTGCCAGCAGCCCGGGACAGGGTCATGAAAAACTGTTTTTT.

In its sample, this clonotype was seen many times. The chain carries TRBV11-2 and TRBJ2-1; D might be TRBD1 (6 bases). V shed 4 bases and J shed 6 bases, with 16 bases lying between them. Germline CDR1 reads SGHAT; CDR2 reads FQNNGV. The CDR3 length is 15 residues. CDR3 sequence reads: CASSSLRTALNEQFF. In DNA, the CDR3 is TGTGCCAGCAGCTCCCTGAGGACAGCCCTCAATGAGCAGTTCTTC.

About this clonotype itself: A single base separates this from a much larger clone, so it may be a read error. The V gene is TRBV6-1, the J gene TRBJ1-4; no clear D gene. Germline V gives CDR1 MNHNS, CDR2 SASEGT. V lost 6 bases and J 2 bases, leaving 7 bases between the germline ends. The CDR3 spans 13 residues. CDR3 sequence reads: CASSSGTNEKLFF. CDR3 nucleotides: TGTGCCAGCAGCTCCGGGACTAATGAAAAACTGTTTTTT.

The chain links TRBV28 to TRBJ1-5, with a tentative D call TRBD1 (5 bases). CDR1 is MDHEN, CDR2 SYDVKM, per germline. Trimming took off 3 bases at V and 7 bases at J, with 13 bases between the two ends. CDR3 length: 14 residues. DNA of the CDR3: TGTGCCAGCAGTTTCCCGGGGGGAAGCCAGCCCCAGCATTTT. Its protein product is CASSFPGGSQPQHF. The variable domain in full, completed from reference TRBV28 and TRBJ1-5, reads DVKVTQSSRYLVKRTGEKVFLECVQDMDHENMFWYRQDPGLGLRLIYFSYDVKMKEKGDIPEGYSVSREKKERFSLILESASTNQTSMYLCASSFPGGSQPQHFGDGTRLSIL.

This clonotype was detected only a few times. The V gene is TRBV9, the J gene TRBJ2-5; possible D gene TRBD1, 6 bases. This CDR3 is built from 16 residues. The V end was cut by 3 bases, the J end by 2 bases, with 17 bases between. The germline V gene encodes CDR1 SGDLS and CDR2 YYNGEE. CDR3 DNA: TGTGCCAGCAGCGACCCCAGCCGAGGGGGTCAAGAGACCCAGTACTTC. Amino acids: CASSDPSRGGQETQYF.

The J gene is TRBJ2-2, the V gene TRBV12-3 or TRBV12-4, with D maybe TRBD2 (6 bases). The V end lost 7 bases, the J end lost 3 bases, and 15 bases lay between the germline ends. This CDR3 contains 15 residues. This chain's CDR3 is CASTPVGEDTGELFF. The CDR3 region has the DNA TGTGCCAGCACCCCAGTGGGGGAGGACACCGGGGAGCTGTTTTTT.